The clone carrying this T cell receptor beta chain was counted once. Its antigen is undetermined. Germline V gene data show CDR1 as MRHNA and CDR2 as SNTAGT. V gave up 3 bases and J gave up 0 bases, with 5 bases separating them. This CDR3 has 13 residues. Clones were sequenced by immunoSEQ multiplex PCR, and TCRdb holds only the in-frame ones, with some missing. The table shows approximately 88,000 clones, with around four fifths occurring only once. The sample originates from a study of a mutant IDH1 vaccine in newly diagnosed glioma. In the study overall: Sex distribution of treated patients was around 62% male and about 38% female; mean age was around 40 years. Patients previously underwent radiotherapy, temozolomide, or both, and most underwent both. Study-wide findings and caveats: Induction of immune responses by the vaccine occurred in 93.3% of patients.

Specified time point: baseline, week 1 (first vaccination visit). Specified treatment: pre-vaccination baseline after standard-of-care therapy. The chain recombines TRBV6-4 with TRBJ1-1; D is undetermined. The material sequenced was PBMCs, taken from a glioma patient treated with radiotherapy, temozolomide or both. The origin of this receptor is a man in his forties with glioma. In nucleotides, the CDR3 is TGTGCCAGCAGTGAAATGTTGAACACTGAAGCTTTCTTT. As protein: CASSEMLNTEAFF.